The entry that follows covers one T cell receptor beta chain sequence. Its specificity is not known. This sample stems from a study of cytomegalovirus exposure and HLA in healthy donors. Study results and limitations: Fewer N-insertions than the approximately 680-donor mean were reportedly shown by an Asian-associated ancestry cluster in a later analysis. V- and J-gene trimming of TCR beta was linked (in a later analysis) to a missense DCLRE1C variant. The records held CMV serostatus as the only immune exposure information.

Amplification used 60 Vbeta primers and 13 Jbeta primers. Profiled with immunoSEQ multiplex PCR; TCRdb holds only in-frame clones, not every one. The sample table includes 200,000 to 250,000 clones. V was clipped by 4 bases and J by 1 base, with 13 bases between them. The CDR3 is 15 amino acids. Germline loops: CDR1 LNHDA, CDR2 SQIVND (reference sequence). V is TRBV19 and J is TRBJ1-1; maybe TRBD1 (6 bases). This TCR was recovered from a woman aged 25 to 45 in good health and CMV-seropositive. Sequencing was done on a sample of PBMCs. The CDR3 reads CASSTRQVGNTEAFF. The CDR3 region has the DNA TGTGCCAGTAGTACCCGACAGGTTGGGAACACTGAAGCTTTCTTT.